A single sample gave rise to the 24 T cell receptor beta chains below, sequenced in a study of CD8+ T cells in alopecia areata. Sequencing relied on a cDNA template that was reverse transcribed from extracted RNA. TCRdb's table, derived via immunoSEQ multiplex PCR, lists solely in-frame clones and lacks some. The sample comprises about 170,000 clones, roughly 66% of which are singletons, and over 10% rests with the top ten. Sequences were derived from CD8+ T cells sorted from blood, sampled at week 0. The receptors were gathered from a human donor with alopecia areata.

The genes are TRBV5-1 and TRBJ2-1; 8 bases are a match to TRBD1. The V gene end was trimmed by 2 bases and the J gene end by 8 bases; junction bases not matched to a gene: 9. Germline assignment: CDR1 SGHRS and CDR2 YFSETQ. This CDR3 has 15 amino acids. CDR3 bases: TGCGCCAGCAGCTTCGAGACAGGGGCCCTTGATGAGCAGTTCTTC. Translation gives CASSFETGALDEQFF.

This chain connects TRBV29-1 to TRBJ2-5; TRBD2 matches 9 bases. This CDR3 comprises 13 residues. CDR1 and CDR2 from the germline V gene are SQVTM and ANQGSEA. The junction had 3 bases not matched to a gene; V was cut back by 5 bases and J by 2 bases. The CDR3 is CSVLAGLQETQYF. The CDR3 DNA sequence: TGCAGCGTTCTAGCGGGATTACAAGAGACCCAGTACTTC.

This chain links TRBV30 with TRBJ2-5; D may match TRBD1 or TRBD2 (6 bases each). V lost 0 bases and J 4 bases, leaving 15 bases between the germline ends. The length of the CDR3 is 15 residues. The germline CDR1 and CDR2 sequences are GTSNPN and SVGIG (reference sequence). CDR3: CAWSVGGGHLETQYF. The CDR3 region has the DNA TGTGCCTGGAGTGTCGGAGGGGGGCATCTAGAGACCCAGTACTTC.

The chain links TRBV7-9 to TRBJ2-4; 9 bases fit TRBD1. Germline trimming cut 7 bases from V and 7 bases from J; bases unmatched to any gene: 11. The germline CDR1 and CDR2 sequences are SEHNR and FQNEAQ (reference sequence). CDR3 size: 15 residues. The DNA for the CDR3 is TGTGCCAGCACCCCGGGCCGGGACAGGGTGAACATTCAGTACTTC. This gives the protein CASTPGRDRVNIQYF.

This sequence joins TRBV15 and TRBJ1-4; D is uncertain. V was cut by 0 bases and J by 0 bases, with 11 bases left in between. CDR3 length equals 17 residues. CDR1 and CDR2 from the germline V gene are LNHNV and YYDKDF (reference sequence). The CDR3 DNA reads TGTGCCACCAGCAGAGATCGGGCACCCACAACTAATGAAAAACTGTTTTTT. It specifies CATSRDRAPTTNEKLFF.

The CDR3 DNA reads as TGTGCCAGCAGCTTCCAGACCTCGAGGGGGGAGCTGTTTTTT. Amino acids: CASSFQTSRGELFF. The chain couples TRBV11-2 to TRBJ2-2, with D uncertain. The germline V and J ends were trimmed by 3 bases and 8 bases, with 13 bases remaining between them. Germline-derived CDR1 and CDR2 are SGHAT and FQNNGV. This CDR3 region has 14 residues.

This clone was detected only a few times. The V call is TRBV29-1, the J call TRBJ2-3; 9 bases align to TRBD1. J lost 2 bases, V lost 7 bases, and 19 bases had no gene match. The length of the CDR3 is 18 residues. Germline CDR1 and CDR2: SQVTM and ANQGSEA. The CDR3: CSGSGTGISRGYTDTQYF. The CDR3 DNA sequence: TGCAGCGGCTCCGGGACAGGGATATCGAGGGGCTACACAGATACGCAGTATTTT.

This clone showed up just a few times. The chain employs TRBV19 and TRBJ2-1, with 11 bases identical to TRBD2. The CDR3 length is 15 residues. J gave up 3 bases and V 4 bases, and 2 bases lay outside the gene matches. Germline V gives CDR1 LNHDA, CDR2 SQIVND (reference sequence). This CDR3 is CASSTGLAGYNEQFF. DNA for the CDR3: TGTGCCAGTAGTACCGGACTAGCGGGCTACAATGAGCAGTTCTTC. Combining the CDR3 with reference TRBV19 and TRBJ2-1 gives the whole variable domain DGGITQSPKYLFRKEGQNVTLSCEQNLNHDAMYWYRQDPGQGLRLIYYSQIVNDFQKGDIAEGYSVSREKKESFPLTVTSAQKNPTAFYLCASSTGLAGYNEQFFGPGTRLTVL.

The chain carries TRBV9 and TRBJ2-7; 11 bases fit TRBD1. J lost 4 bases, V lost 3 bases, and 6 bases had no gene match. Germline V gene data show CDR1 as SGDLS and CDR2 as YYNGEE. The length of the CDR3 is 15 residues. CDR3 DNA: TGTGCCAGCAGCGCCACCGGGACAGGGGGATACGAGCAGTACTTC. Translating gives CASSATGTGGYEQYF.

The chain recombines TRBV5-6 with TRBJ1-4; the match to TRBD1 covers 8 bases. CDR3 length: 16 residues. Trimming took 0 bases from V and 7 from J; bases not matched to a gene: 8. Germline CDR1 is SGHDT and CDR2 is YYEEEE. The CDR3 sequence is CASSLATDRDVEKLFF. The DNA for the CDR3 is TGTGCCAGCAGCTTGGCCACGGACAGGGATGTTGAAAAACTGTTTTTT.

Worth noting for this clone: A junction boundary mismatches the germline segment, possibly from a read error. This chain connects TRBV7-2 to TRBJ2-3, with TRBD2 matching over 7 bases. This CDR3 contains 11 residues. Germline CDR1 reads SGHTA; CDR2 reads FQGNSA. CDR3 coding DNA: TGTGCCAGCAGCTTAGGGGGAGCGGGGATCTTT. This sequence encodes CASSLGGAGIF.

This clone was seen a handful of times. The rearrangement joins TRBV14 to TRBJ2-5; D ambiguous. Germline CDR1 is SGHDN and CDR2 is FVKESK. This CDR3 comprises 12 residues. Trimming took 0 bases from V and 5 from J, leaving 4 bases between them. CDR3 loop: CASSQDWETQYF. The CDR3 DNA is TGTGCCAGCAGCCAAGATTGGGAGACCCAGTACTTC.

The chain uses TRBV11-2 and TRBJ2-1, with 10 nucleotides matching TRBD2. This CDR3 contains 16 residues. Germline V gives CDR1 SGHAT, CDR2 FQNNGV. Losses at the gene ends were 4 bases for V and 7 bases for J; bases not matched to a gene: 10. CDR3 coding DNA: TGTGCCAGCAGCTCCAAAGCGGGGGGGCCGGTAAATGAGCAGTTCTTC. It translates to CASSSKAGGPVNEQFF.

CDR3: CATSRARGQGVETQYF. The CDR3 DNA follows: TGTGCCACCAGCAGAGCCCGGGGACAGGGGGTTGAGACCCAGTACTTC. This chain uses TRBV15 with TRBJ2-5, with TRBD1 identical over 11 bases. V trimming: 1 base; J trimming: 5 bases; junction bases outside the gene matches: 6. The germline CDR1 and CDR2 sequences are LNHNV and YYDKDF (reference sequence). CDR3 size: 16 residues.

The chain is built from TRBV7-2 and TRBJ2-3, with TRBD2 matching over 10 bases. The CDR3 has 15 amino acids. J gave up 4 bases and V 2 bases, and 3 bases lay outside the gene matches. Germline V CDR1 and CDR2: SGHTA, FQGNSA. This CDR3 is CASSLSGGASDTQYF. Written as DNA, the CDR3 is TGTGCCAGCAGCTTAAGCGGGGGGGCATCAGATACGCAGTATTTT.

This clone was seen more than once but under ten times. This sequence joins TRBV7-9 and TRBJ1-1, with D tentatively TRBD1 (6 bases). The germline V and J ends were trimmed by 7 bases and 0 bases, with 15 bases remaining between them. Germline-derived CDR1 and CDR2 are SEHNR and FQNEAQ (reference sequence). CDR3 length: 15 amino acids. Written as DNA, the CDR3 is TGTGCCAGCAATGGGGAGGGACATCTGAACACTGAAGCTTTCTTT. It translates to CASNGEGHLNTEAFF.

The chain is built from TRBV28 and TRBJ1-1; 8 bases match TRBD1. Germline loops: CDR1 MDHEN, CDR2 SYDVKM. V dropped 5 bases and J dropped 4; count of bases not matched to a gene: 9. The CDR3 runs to 15 residues. The CDR3 loop is CASSLTGAGGTEAFF. CDR3 bases: TGTGCCAGCAGTCTGACAGGGGCCGGGGGCACTGAAGCTTTCTTT.

The chain combines TRBV2 with TRBJ2-1; D is possibly TRBD1 or TRBD2 (5 bases each). Germline V gives CDR1 SNHLY, CDR2 FYNNEI. The CDR3 covers 14 residues. V lost 4 bases and J 4 bases, leaving 11 bases between the germline ends. The CDR3 here is CASSGDRGYNEQFF. CDR3 DNA: TGTGCCAGCAGTGGGGACCGGGGTTACAATGAGCAGTTCTTC.

This clone was seen only a few times. CDR3: CAWSVWQTQETQYF. The CDR3 coding sequence is TGTGCCTGGAGTGTATGGCAGACACAAGAGACCCAGTACTTC. The rearrangement links TRBV30 to TRBJ2-5; D uncertain. Deletions cut 0 bases from V and 2 bases from J, with 10 bases between. CDR1 is GTSNPN, CDR2 SVGIG, per germline (reference sequence). The CDR3 consists of 14 residues.

This clone was found once. The genes are TRBV4-1 and TRBJ1-1, with D maybe TRBD1 (5 bases). Germline lookup yields CDR1 MGHRA and CDR2 YSYEKL. CDR3 size: 17 residues. V dropped 1 base and J dropped 4 bases, with 19 bases sitting between them. CDR3 residues: CASSQVVPGQGSTEAFF. CDR3 in DNA: TGCGCCAGCAGCCAAGTAGTCCCCGGGCAGGGTAGCACTGAAGCTTTCTTT.

The rearrangement joins TRBV2 to TRBJ1-5, with D maybe TRBD1 (6 bases). Deletions cut 2 bases from V and 4 bases from J, with 12 bases between. The CDR3 extends over 15 amino acids. Per germline, CDR1 SNHLY and CDR2 FYNNEI. Written as DNA, the CDR3 is TGTGCCAGCAGTGAACGGACAGCGGGAAATCAGCCCCAGCATTTT. Translation: CASSERTAGNQPQHF.

This chain links TRBV13 with TRBJ1-6, with D unclear. The CDR3 is 12 amino acids. Germline V gene lookup returns CDR1 PRHDT and CDR2 FYEKMQ (reference sequence). Deletions cut 6 bases from V and 5 bases from J, with 5 bases between. The CDR3: CASRRDNSPLHF. The CDR3 nucleotides read TGTGCCAGCAGAAGGGATAATTCACCCCTCCACTTT.

DNA for the CDR3: TGTGCCAGCAGTTTAGTGCGGGAGAACACTGAAGCTTTCTTT. It encodes CASSLVRENTEAFF. The chain links TRBV27 to TRBJ1-1; D uncertain. Germline lookup yields CDR1 MNHEY and CDR2 SMNVEV (reference sequence). CDR3 length equals 14 residues. V lost 2 bases and J 1 base, leaving 8 bases between the germline ends.

This clone was recorded once. This chain joins TRBV28 and TRBJ2-7, with D possibly called TRBD1 or TRBD2 (5 bases each). Germline V gives CDR1 MDHEN, CDR2 SYDVKM. Trimming left V 3 bases short and J 0 bases short, with 12 bases between. This CDR3 is 15 amino acids long. The CDR3 is CASSLGPTSSYEQYF. The CDR3 DNA is TGTGCCAGCAGTTTGGGACCGACGAGCTCCTACGAGCAGTACTTC.